The 6 T cell receptor beta chains below come from one sample, sequenced in a study of persistence of HIV-infected CD4 T cells. These receptors have no identified antigens. The libraries were made with immunoSEQ version 4 in survey mode. Some clones are missing from TCRdb's copy, which holds only in-frame ones; the method was immunoSEQ multiplex PCR. The sample has 30,000 or so clones, roughly four fifths seen once. Overlapping HIV-1 Gag 15-mer peptides at around 0.91 ug per peptide per mL were used. Sorted nonresponding memory CD4+ T cells were CD40L-negative, CD69-negative, CD45RO-high. Sequenced here: CD4+ T cells sorted from PBMCs after approximately 19-hour stimulation, sampled from a patient who received antiretroviral therapy. The receptors stem from an adult woman with HIV who was CMV-seropositive.

The chain joins TRBV7-9 to TRBJ1-1, with 11 bases lining up with TRBD1. V gave up 5 bases and J gave up 1 base; unmatched junction bases: 3. The CDR3 spans 15 residues. Germline lookup yields CDR1 SEHNR and CDR2 FQNEAQ (reference sequence). The CDR3 reads CASSLGQGANTEAFF. CDR3 bases: TGTGCCAGCAGCCTAGGACAGGGGGCGAACACTGAAGCTTTCTTT.

This chain connects TRBV7-9 to TRBJ1-1; D is uncertain. V lost 5 bases and J 0 bases, leaving 7 bases between the germline ends. Germline CDR1 reads SEHNR; CDR2 reads FQNEAQ (reference sequence). The CDR3 is 13 amino acids. The CDR3 DNA reads TGTGCCAGCAGCAGGAACATGAACACTGAAGCTTTCTTT. This encodes CASSRNMNTEAFF.

This clone was seen once. This chain connects TRBV6-2 or TRBV6-3 to TRBJ1-2; 9 bases are a match to TRBD1. The CDR3 loop spans 15 amino acids. In germline, CDR1 is MNHEY, CDR2 SVGEGT. Unmatched junction bases numbered 11, after V lost 4 bases and J lost 8 bases. The CDR3 DNA reads TGTGCCAGCAGTTCTGGACAGGGGAGGATTTGGGGCTACACCTTC. Translating gives CASSSGQGRIWGYTF.

This clone was counted a single time. V and J are TRBV28 and TRBJ2-6; TRBD1 agrees at 7 bases. Germline assignment: CDR1 MDHEN and CDR2 SYDVKM. Trimming removed 7 bases from V and 0 bases from J; junction bases left unmatched: 3. The CDR3 extends over 15 amino acids. The CDR3 loop is CASTGTDSGANVLTF. Here the CDR3 DNA reads TGTGCCAGCACCGGGACAGACTCTGGGGCCAACGTCCTGACTTTC.

The rearrangement joins TRBV13 to TRBJ2-2; 8 nucleotides align to TRBD2. The CDR3 extends over 15 amino acids. V lost 6 bases to trimming and J lost 3 bases; unmatched junction nucleotides: 6. CDR1 and CDR2 from the germline V gene are PRHDT and FYEKMQ (reference sequence). CDR3 in DNA: TGTGCCAGCAGTGCCGGGACTAGGGACACCGGGGAGCTGTTTTTT. Its protein is CASSAGTRDTGELFF.

The rearrangement links TRBV9 to TRBJ1-5; the D gene is possibly TRBD1 (5 bases). Trimming took 0 bases from V and 6 from J, leaving 13 bases between them. CDR1 is SGDLS and CDR2 is YYNGEE in the germline V gene. This CDR3 has 15 amino acids. Here the CDR3 DNA reads TGTGCCAGCAGCGTAGCGGGAGGGGCAAGTCAGCCCCAGCATTTT. This gives the protein CASSVAGGASQPQHF.